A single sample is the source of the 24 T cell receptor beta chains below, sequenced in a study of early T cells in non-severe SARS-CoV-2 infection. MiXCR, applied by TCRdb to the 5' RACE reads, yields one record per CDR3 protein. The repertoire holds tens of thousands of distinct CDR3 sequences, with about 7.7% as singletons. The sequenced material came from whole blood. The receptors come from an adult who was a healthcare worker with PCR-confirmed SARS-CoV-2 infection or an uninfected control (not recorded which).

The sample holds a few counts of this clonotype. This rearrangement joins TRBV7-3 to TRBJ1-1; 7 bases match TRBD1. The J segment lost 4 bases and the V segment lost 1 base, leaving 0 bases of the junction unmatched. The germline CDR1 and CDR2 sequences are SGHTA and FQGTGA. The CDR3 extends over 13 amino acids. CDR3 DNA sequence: TGTGCCAGCAGCTTAAGACAGGGCACTGAAGCTTTCTTT. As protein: CASSLRQGTEAFF. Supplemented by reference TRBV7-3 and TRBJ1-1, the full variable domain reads GAGVSQTPSNKVTEKGKYVELRCDPISGHTALYWYRQSLGQGPEFLIYFQGTGAADDSGLPNDRFFAVRPEGSVSTLKIQRTERGDSAVYLCASSLRQGTEAFFGQGTRLTVV.

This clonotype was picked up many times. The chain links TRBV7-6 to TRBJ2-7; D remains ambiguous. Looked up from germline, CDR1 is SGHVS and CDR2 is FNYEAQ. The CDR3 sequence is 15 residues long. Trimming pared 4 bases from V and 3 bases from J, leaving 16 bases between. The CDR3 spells CASSSITGDHYEQYF. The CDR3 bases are TGTGCCAGCAGCTCTATTACCGGCGATCACTACGAGCAGTACTTC.

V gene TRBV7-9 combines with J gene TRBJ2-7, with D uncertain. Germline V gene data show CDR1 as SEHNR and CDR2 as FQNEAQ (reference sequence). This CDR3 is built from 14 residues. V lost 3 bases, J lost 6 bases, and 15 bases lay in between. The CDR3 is CASSFDHAPPEQYF. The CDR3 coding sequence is TGTGCCAGCAGCTTCGATCATGCCCCTCCCGAGCAGTACTTC.

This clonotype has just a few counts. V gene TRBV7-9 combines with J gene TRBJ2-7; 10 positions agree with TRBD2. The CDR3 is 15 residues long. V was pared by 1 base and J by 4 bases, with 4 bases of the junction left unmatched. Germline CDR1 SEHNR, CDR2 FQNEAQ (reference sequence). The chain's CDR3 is CASSLGGLADYEQYF. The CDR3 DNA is TGTGCCAGCAGCTTAGGTGGACTAGCGGATTACGAGCAGTACTTC.

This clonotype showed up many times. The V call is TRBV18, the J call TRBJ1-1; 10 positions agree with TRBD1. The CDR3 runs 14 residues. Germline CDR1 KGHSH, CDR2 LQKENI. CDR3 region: CEARGTGVNTEAFF. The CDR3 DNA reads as TGTGAGGCCAGGGGGACAGGGGTGAACACTGAAGCTTTCTTT. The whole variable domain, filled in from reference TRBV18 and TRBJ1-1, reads NAGVMQNPRHLVRRRGQEARLRCSPMKGHSHVYWYRQLPEEGLKFMVYLQKENIIDESGMPKERFSAEFPKEGPSILRIQQVVRGDSAAYFCEARGTGVNTEAFFGQGTRLTVV.

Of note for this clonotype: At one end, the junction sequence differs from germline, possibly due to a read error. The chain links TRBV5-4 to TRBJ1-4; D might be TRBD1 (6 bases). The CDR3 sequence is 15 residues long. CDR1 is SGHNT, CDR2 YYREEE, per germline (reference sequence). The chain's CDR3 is CASSSRQAPGEKLFF. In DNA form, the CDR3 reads TGTGCCAGCAGCTCTAGACAGGCCCCTGGTGAAAAACTTTTTTTT.

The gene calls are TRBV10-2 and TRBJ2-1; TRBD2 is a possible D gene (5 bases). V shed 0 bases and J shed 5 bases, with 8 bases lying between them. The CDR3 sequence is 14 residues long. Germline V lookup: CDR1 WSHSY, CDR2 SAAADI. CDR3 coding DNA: TGCGCCAGCAGTGAGTCCGAGCGGAACAATGAGCAGTTCTTC. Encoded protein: CASSESERNNEQFF.

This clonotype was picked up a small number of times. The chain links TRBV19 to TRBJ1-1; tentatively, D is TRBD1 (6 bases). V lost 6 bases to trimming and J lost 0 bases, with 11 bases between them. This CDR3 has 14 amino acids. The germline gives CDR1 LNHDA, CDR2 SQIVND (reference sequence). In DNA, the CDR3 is TGTGCCAGTAGGCTTGGACAGCTGAACACTGAAGCTTTCTTT. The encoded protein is CASRLGQLNTEAFF.

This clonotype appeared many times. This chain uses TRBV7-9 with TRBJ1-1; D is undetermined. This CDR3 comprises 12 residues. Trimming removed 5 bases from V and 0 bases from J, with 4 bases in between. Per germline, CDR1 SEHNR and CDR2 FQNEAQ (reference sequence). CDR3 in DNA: TGTGCCAGCAGCAGCATGAACACTGAAGCTTTCTTT. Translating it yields CASSSMNTEAFF.

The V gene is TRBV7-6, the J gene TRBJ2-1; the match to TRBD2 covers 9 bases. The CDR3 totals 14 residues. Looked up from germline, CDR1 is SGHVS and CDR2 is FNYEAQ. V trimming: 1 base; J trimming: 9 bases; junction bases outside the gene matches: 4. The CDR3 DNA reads TGTGCCAGCAGCTTAGAGGCGGGAGGGGGTGAGCAGTTCTTC. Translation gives CASSLEAGGGEQFF.

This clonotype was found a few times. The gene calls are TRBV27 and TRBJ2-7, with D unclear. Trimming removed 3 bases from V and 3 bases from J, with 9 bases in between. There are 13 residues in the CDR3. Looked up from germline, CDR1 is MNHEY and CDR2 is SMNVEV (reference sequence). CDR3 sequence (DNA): TGTGCCAGCAGTTTTCGTCAAGACTACGAGCAGTACTTC. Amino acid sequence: CASSFRQDYEQYF.

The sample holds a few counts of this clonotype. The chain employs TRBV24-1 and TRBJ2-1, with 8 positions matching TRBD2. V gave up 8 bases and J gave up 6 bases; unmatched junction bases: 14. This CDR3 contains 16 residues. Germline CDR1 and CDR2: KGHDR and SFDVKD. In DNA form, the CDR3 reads TGTGCCACCACCGGGGGGGAATGGAATCGGCCCAATGAGCAGTTCTTC. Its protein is CATTGGEWNRPNEQFF.

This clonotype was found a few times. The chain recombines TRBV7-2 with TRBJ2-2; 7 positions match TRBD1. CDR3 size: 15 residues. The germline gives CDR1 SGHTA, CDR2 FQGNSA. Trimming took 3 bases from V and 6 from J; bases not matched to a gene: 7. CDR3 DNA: TGTGCCAGCAGCTTGAACAGGGGAAGTTCCGGGGAGCTGTTTTTT. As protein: CASSLNRGSSGELFF.

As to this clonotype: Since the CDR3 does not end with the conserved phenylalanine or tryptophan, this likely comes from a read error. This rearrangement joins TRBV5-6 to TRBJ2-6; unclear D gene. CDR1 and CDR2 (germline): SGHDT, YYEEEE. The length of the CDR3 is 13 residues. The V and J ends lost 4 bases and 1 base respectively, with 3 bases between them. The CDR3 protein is CASSLSGANVLTS. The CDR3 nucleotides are TGTGCCAGCAGCCTATCTGGGGCCAACGTCCTGACTTCC.

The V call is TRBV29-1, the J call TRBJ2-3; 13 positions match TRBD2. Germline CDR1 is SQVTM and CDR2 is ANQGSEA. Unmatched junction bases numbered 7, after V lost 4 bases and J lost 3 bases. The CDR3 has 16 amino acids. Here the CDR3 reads CSVGGRTSGSTDTQYF. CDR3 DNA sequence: TGCAGCGTTGGGGGAAGGACTAGCGGGAGTACAGATACGCAGTATTTT.

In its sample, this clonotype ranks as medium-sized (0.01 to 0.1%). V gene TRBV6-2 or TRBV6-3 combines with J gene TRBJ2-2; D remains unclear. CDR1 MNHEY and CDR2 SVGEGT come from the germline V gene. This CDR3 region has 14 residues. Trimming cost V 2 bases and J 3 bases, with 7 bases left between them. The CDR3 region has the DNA TGTGCCAGCAGTTACGACTCGCACACCGGGGAGCTGTTTTTT. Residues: CASSYDSHTGELFF.

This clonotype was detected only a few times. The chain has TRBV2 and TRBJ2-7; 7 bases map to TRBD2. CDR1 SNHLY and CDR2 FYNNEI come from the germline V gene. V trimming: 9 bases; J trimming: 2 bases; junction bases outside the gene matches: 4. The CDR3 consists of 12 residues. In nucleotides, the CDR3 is TGTGCCAGTACCGGGAGGACCTACGAGCAGTACTTC. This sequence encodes CASTGRTYEQYF.

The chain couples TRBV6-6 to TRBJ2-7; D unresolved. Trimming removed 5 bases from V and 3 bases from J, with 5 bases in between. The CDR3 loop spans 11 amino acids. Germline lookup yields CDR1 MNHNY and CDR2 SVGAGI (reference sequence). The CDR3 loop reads CASSHNYEQYF. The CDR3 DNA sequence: TGTGCCAGCAGTCACAACTACGAGCAGTACTTC.

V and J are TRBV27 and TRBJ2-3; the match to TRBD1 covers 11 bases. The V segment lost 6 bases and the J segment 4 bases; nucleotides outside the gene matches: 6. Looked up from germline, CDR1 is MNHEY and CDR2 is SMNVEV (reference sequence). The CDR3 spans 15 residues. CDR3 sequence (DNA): TGTGCCAGCAGGGGTCGGGGACAGGGGGCAGATACGCAGTATTTT. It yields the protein CASRGRGQGADTQYF.

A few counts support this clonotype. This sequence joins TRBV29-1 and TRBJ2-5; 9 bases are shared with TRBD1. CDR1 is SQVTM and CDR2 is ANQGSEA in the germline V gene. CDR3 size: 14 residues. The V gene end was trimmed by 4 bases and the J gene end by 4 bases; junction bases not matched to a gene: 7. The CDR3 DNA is TGCAGCGTTGGGACAGGGGCTTTCGGAGAGACCCAGTACTTC. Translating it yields CSVGTGAFGETQYF.

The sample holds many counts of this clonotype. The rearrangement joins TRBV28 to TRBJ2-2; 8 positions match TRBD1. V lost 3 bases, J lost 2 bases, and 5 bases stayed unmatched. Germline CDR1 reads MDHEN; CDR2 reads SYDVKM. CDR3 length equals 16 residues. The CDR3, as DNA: TGTGCCAGCAGTTTTGGGACAGGTGGTAACACCGGGGAGCTGTTTTTT. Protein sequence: CASSFGTGGNTGELFF. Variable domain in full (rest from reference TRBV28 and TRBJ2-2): DVKVTQSSRYLVKRTGEKVFLECVQDMDHENMFWYRQDPGLGLRLIYFSYDVKMKEKGDIPEGYSVSREKKERFSLILESASTNQTSMYLCASSFGTGGNTGELFFGEGSRLTVL.

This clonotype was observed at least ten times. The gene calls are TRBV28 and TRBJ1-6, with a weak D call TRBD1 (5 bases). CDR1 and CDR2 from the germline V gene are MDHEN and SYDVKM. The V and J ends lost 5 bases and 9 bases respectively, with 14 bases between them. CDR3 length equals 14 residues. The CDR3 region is CASSEVGLGSPLHF. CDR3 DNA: TGTGCCAGCAGTGAGGTGGGGCTTGGTTCACCCCTCCACTTT. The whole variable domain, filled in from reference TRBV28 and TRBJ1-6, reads DVKVTQSSRYLVKRTGEKVFLECVQDMDHENMFWYRQDPGLGLRLIYFSYDVKMKEKGDIPEGYSVSREKKERFSLILESASTNQTSMYLCASSEVGLGSPLHFGNGTRLTVT.

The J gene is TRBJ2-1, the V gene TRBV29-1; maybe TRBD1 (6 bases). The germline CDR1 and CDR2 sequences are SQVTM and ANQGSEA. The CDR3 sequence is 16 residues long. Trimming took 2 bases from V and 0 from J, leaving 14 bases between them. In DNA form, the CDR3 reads TGCAGCGTTGAAACAACGGACAGCAGCTCCTACAATGAGCAGTTCTTC. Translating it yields CSVETTDSSSYNEQFF.

This chain's CDR3 is CASSPGGRPPSVQYF. The CDR3 nucleotides read TGTGCCAGCAGTCCTGGAGGGAGACCTCCGAGCGTGCAGTACTTC. The rearrangement joins TRBV6-2 or TRBV6-3 to TRBJ2-7, with D tentatively TRBD2 (6 bases). V lost 5 bases to trimming and J lost 9 bases, with 23 bases between them. The CDR3 length is 15 residues. CDR1 and CDR2 (germline): MNHEY, SVGEGT.